Listed below are T cell receptor beta chains from one sample, sequenced in a study of blood T cell repertoires in COVID-19. Some clones are missing from TCRdb's copy, which holds only in-frame ones; the method was immunoSEQ multiplex PCR. The sample has some 56,000 clones, less than 90% seen once. The sequencing sample was made of peripheral blood. The receptor source for this set is a woman aged 80 or over with acute or convalescent COVID-19. The CDR3 runs from the conserved cysteine through the conserved F or W.

J | V | CDR3
TRBJ1-1 | TRBV19 | CASGHLNTEAFF
TRBJ1-6 | TRBV18 | CASRQEDNSPLHF
TRBJ2-1 | TRBV7-9 | CASSLVSAGMVEQFF
TRBJ1-6 | TRBV27 | CASSLGGQGGSPLHF
TRBJ1-3 | TRBV30 | CAWRGGQSGNTIYF
TRBJ1-1 | TRBV3-1/TRBV3-2 | CASSQGSGDIEAFF
TRBJ1-2 | TRBV11-3 | CASSLTGTNYGYTF
TRBJ2-1 | TRBV6-5 | CASSRDRNNEQFF
TRBJ2-4 | TRBV6-5 | CASSYSTAGAKNIQYF
TRBJ1-6 | TRBV23-1 | CASSEEPNPSDNSPLHF
TRBJ1-1 | TRBV6-6 | CASSHNRGQGWGTEAFF
TRBJ1-1 | TRBV19 | CASSIVAGEAFF
TRBJ2-5 | TRBV11-2 | CASSSYPRTSGGETQYF
TRBJ1-5 | TRBV19 | CASSPDRGQNQPQHF